This T cell receptor beta chain comes out of a study of T cells in Graves' hyperthyroidism and ophthalmopathy. In its sample, this clonotype was seen a few times. For Graves' hyperthyroidism to be stable, ophthalmopathy could not progress within 18 months. Hyperthyroidism, newly diagnosed and lasting under 2 months, affected patients aged 18 to 65. J lost 1 base, V lost 8 bases, and 9 bases had no gene match. Germline loops: CDR1 LGHDT, CDR2 YNNKEL (reference sequence). There are 18 residues in the CDR3. The investigators amplified TCR beta CDR3 regions from RNA transcripts. Primed by the HTBI set, a first-round RT-PCR was run on the TCR CDR3. MiXCR, applied by TCRdb to the multiplex PCR reads, yields one record per CDR3 protein. Among around 500,000 distinct CDR3 sequences listed, about 14% were seen once.

Sequenced: blood. The chain combines TRBV3-1 with TRBJ2-2; 14 bases align to TRBD2. The clonotype originates from a woman in her forties with Graves' hyperthyroidism. This chain's CDR3 is CASAPIGTSGRNTGELFF. The CDR3 DNA is TGTGCCAGCGCACCAATCGGGACTAGCGGGAGGAACACCGGGGAGCTGTTTTTT.